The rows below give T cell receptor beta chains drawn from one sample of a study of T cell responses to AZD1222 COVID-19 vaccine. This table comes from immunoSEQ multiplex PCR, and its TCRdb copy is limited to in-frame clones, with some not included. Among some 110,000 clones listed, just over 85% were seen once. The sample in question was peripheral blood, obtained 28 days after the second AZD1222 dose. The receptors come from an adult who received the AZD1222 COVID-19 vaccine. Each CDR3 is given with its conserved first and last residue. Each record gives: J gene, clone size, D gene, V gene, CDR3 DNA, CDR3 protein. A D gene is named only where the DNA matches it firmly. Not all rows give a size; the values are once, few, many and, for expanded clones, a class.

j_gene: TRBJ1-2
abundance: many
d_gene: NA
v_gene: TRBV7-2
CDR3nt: TGTGCCAGCAGCTTATCCGACAGACCCGCCGGTGGCTACACCTTC
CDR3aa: CASSLSDRPAGGYTF

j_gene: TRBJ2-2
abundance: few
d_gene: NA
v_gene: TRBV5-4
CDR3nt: TGTGCCAGCAGCTTGGTCGGGCAGGCGGGGACCGGGGAGCTGTTTTTT
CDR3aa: CASSLVGQAGTGELFF

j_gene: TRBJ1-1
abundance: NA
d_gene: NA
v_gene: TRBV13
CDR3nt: TGTGCCAGCAGCCGTCCCGGGGGGAACACTGAAGCTTTCTTT
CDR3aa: CASSRPGGNTEAFF

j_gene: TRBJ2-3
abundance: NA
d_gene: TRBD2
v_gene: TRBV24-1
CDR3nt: TGTGCCACCAGTGATTTGGCCCCGAGCGGGAGGACAGATACGCAGTATTTT
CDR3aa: CATSDLAPSGRTDTQYF

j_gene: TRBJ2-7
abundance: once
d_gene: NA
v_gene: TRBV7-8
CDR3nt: TGTGCCAGCAGCTTAAGATGGGGTGAGGGCTACGAGCAGTACTTC
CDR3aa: CASSLRWGEGYEQYF

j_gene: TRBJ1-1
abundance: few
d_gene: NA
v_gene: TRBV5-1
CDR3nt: TGCGCCAGCACGCAGCAACCCCTGGGGAACACTGAAGCTTTCTTT
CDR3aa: CASTQQPLGNTEAFF

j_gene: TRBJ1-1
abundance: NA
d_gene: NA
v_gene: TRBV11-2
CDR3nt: TGTGCCAGCAGCTTAGATTGGGGGAAGGAAGGGCCGAACACTGAAGCTTTCTTT
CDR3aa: CASSLDWGKEGPNTEAFF

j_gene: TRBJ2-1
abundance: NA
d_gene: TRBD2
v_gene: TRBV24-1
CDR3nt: TGTGCCACCAGTGACACGACTAGCGGTGCCTACAATGAGCAGTTCTTC
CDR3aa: CATSDTTSGAYNEQFF

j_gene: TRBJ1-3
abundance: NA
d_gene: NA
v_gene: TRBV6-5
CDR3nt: TGTGCCACCAGCACCAGGGGTGGAAACACCATATATTTT
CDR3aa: CATSTRGGNTIYF

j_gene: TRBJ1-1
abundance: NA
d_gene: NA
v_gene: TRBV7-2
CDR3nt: TGTGCCAGCAGCTTAAGGAGATTGAACACTGAAGCTTTCTTT
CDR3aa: CASSLRRLNTEAFF

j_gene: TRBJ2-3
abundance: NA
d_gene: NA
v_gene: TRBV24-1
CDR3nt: TGTGCCACCAGTGATTTGCTCAGCACAGATACGCAGTATTTT
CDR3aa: CATSDLLSTDTQYF

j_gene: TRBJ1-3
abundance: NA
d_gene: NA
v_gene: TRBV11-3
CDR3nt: TGTGCCAGCAGCTTACAATTGGAATTTAGCTCTGGAAACACCATATATTTT
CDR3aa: CASSLQLEFSSGNTIYF

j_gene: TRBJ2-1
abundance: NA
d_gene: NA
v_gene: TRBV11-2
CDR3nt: TGTGCCAGCAGCTTTCGCGCTGCGGATGGTGAGCAGTTCTTC
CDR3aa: CASSFRAADGEQFF

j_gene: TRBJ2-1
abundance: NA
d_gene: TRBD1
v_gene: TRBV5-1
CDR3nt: TGCGCCAGCAGCGCTGGACAGGGGGCGCTGGGGAGTGAGCAGTTCTTC
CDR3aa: CASSAGQGALGSEQFF

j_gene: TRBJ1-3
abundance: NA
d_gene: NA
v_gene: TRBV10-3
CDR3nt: TGTGCCATCAGTGAGCCGGTGGGGAACACCATATATTTT
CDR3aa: CAISEPVGNTIYF

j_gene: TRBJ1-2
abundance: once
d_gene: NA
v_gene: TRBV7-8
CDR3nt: TGTGCCAGCAGCTTAGAAGGGTCCTACTATGGCTACACCTTC
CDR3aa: CASSLEGSYYGYTF

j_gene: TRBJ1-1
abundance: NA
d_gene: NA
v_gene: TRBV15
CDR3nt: TGTGCCACCAGCAGAGATCTTAGCGGCAGCACTGAAGCTTTCTTT
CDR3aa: CATSRDLSGSTEAFF

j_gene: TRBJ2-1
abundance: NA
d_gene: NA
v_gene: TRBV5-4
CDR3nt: TGTGCCAGCAGCGCCACCGGGCCAGGGGACAATGAGCAGTTCTTC
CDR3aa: CASSATGPGDNEQFF

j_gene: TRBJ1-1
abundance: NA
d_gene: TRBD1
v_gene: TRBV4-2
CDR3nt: TGTGCCAGCAGGGCAGGGGGACCCACTGAAGCTTTCTTT
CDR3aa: CASRAGGPTEAFF

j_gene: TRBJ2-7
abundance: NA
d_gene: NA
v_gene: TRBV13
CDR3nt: TGTGCCAGCAGCCGAGGGGGAGCGGGGACCCCCTACGAGCAGTACTTC
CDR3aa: CASSRGGAGTPYEQYF

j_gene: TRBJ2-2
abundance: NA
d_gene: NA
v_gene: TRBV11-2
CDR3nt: TGTGCCAGCAGCTCCAGGACAGTAACCGGGGAGCTGTTTTTT
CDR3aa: CASSSRTVTGELFF

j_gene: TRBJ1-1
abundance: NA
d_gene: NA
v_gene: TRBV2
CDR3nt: TGTGCCAGCAGTGAGGGCCCGGGGAACACTGAAGCTTTCTTT
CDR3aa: CASSEGPGNTEAFF

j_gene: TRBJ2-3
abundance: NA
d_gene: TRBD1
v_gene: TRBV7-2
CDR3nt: TGTGCCAGCAGCTCCCGGACAGGGGCGAGCACAGATACGCAGTATTTT
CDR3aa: CASSSRTGASTDTQYF

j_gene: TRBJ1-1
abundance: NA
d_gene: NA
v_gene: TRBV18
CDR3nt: TGTGCCAGCTCACCCCTAGGGGCTTTGAACACTGAAGCTTTCTTT
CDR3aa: CASSPLGALNTEAFF

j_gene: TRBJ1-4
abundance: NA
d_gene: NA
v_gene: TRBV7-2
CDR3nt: TGTGCCAGCAGCTTAGGGCACGCGGCCACTAATGAAAAACTGTTTTTT
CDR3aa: CASSLGHAATNEKLFF

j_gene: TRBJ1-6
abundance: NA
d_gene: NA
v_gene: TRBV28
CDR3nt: TGTGCCAGCAGTGGACCCCATTCACCCCTCCACTTT
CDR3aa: CASSGPHSPLHF

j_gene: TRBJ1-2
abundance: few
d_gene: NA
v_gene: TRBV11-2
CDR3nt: TGTGCCAGCAGCCAAATTCGCGGAACTTATGGCTACACCTTC
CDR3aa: CASSQIRGTYGYTF

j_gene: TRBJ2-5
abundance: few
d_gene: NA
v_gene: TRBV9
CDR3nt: TGTGCCAGCAGCGTCGATCCGGGACGGGCCCAAGAGACCCAGTACTTC
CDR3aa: CASSVDPGRAQETQYF

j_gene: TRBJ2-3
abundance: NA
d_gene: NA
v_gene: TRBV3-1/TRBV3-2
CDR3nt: TGTGCCAGCAGCCAAGGGGATGGCACAGATACGCAGTATTTT
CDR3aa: CASSQGDGTDTQYF

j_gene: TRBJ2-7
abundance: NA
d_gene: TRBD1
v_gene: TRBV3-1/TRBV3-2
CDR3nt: TGTGCCAGCAGCCAAGTGGGGGACAGGGATTACGAGCAGTACTTC
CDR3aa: CASSQVGDRDYEQYF

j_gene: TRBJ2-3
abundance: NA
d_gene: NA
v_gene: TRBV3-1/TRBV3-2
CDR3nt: TGTGCCAGCAGCCAACGCCCACTAGGGAGCACAGATACGCAGTATTTT
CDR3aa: CASSQRPLGSTDTQYF

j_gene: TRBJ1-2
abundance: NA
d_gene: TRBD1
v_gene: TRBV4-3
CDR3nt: TGCGCCAGCAGCCAAGATACAGGGGGCGTCTATGGCTACACCTTC
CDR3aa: CASSQDTGGVYGYTF

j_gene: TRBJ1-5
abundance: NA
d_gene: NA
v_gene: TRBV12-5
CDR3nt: TGTGCTAGTGGTTTGGTAAATTTTGCGAGTCAGCCCCAGCATTTT
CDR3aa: CASGLVNFASQPQHF

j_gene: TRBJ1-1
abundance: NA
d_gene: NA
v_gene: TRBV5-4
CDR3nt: TGTGCCACCGATACAGGGATAATGGGCACTGAAGCTTTCTTT
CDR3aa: CATDTGIMGTEAFF

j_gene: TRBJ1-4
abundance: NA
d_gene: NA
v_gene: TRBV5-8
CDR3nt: TGTGCCAGCAGGCCGAAAAGGGTTTCTGCTAATGAAAAACTGTTTTTT
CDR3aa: CASRPKRVSANEKLFF

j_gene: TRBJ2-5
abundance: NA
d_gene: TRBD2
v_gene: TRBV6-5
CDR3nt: TGTGCCAGCGCGCGCACGGGGGGGGTTCAGACCCAGTACTTC
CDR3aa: CASARTGGVQTQYF

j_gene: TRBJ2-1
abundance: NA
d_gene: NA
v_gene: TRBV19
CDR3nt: TGTGCCAGCCTACGGTGGAATGAGCAGTTCTTC
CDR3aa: CASLRWNEQFF

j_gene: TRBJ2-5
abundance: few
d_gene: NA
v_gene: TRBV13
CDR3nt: TGTGCCAGCAGCCGAGGAGGCTTCCAAGAGACCCAGTACTTC
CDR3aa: CASSRGGFQETQYF

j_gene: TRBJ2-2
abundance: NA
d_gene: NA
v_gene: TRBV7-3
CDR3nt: TGTGCCAGCAGCCCTAGGGTGGGGTATGACACCGGGGAGCTGTTTTTT
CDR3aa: CASSPRVGYDTGELFF

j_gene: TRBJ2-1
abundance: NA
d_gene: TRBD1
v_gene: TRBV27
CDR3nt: TGTGCCAGCAGTCCAGGGGGCTTAGGTGAGCAGTTCTTC
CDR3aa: CASSPGGLGEQFF

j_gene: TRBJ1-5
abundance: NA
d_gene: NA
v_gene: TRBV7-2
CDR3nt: TGTGCCAGCAGCCTGGGGAACCGAATATATCAGCCCCAGCATTTT
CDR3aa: CASSLGNRIYQPQHF

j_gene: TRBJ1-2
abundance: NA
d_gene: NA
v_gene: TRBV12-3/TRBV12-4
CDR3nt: TGTGCCAGCAGTGGAGGGGACTATGGCTACACCTTC
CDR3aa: CASSGGDYGYTF

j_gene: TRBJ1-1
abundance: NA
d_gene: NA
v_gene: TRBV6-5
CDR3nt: TGTGCCAGCAGGGAGACGACAGACACTGAAGCTTTCTTT
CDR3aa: CASRETTDTEAFF

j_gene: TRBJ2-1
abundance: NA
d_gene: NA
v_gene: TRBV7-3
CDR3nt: TGTGCCAGCAGCCGTCTGGGGGGTAATAGCGCGAATGAGCAGTTCTTC
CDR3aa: CASSRLGGNSANEQFF

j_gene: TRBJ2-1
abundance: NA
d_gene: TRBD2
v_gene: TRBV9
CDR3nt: TGTGCCAGCAGCGTCGCCGCTGGGACTAGCATAGGCAATGAGCAGTTCTTC
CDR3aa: CASSVAAGTSIGNEQFF